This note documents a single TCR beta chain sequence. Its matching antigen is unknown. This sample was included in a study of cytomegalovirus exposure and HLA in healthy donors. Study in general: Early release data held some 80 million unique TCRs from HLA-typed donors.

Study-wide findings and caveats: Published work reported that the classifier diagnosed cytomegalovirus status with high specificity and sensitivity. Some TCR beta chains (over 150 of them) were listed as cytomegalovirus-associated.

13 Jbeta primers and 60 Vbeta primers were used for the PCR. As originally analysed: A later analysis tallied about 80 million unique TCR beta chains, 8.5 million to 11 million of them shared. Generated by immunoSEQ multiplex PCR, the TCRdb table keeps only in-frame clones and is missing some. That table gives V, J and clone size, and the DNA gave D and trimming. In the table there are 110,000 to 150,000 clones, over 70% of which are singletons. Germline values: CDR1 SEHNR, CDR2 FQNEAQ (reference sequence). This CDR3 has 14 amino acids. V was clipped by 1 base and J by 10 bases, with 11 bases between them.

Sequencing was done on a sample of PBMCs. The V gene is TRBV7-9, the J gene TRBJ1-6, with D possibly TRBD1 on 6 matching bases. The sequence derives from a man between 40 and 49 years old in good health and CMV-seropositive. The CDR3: CASSLVQGDSPLHF. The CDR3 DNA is TGTGCCAGCAGCTTAGTACAGGGAGACTCACCCCTCCACTTT.